What follows describes a single T cell receptor beta chain. Deletions cut 4 bases from V and 2 bases from J, with 15 bases between. Germline loops: CDR1 SGHDT, CDR2 YYEEEE. The CDR3 has 15 amino acids. Original methodology: Quantification of nucleated cells was approximated via reference gene primer amplification. Sequencing used immunoSEQ multiplex PCR; TCRdb keeps in-frame clones, though not all of them. V, J and clone size derive from that table, while D and trimming were established from the DNA sequence. This table holds 110,000 or so clones, approximately 80% found once. The data are from a study of blood T cell repertoires in COVID-19. Study context: Both acute and convalescent COVID-19 samples were obtained from the United States, Italy and Spain. The cDNA or gDNA used as material had been derived from T cells, B-cell-depleted T cells, or PBMCs.

The receptor was isolated from a woman aged 45-59 years with acute or convalescent COVID-19. This rearrangement joins TRBV5-6 to TRBJ1-2; D is possibly TRBD1 (5 bases). Sequencing was carried out using peripheral blood. DNA of the CDR3: TGTGCCAGCAGCCTAAATGGCAGGGTCAACTATGGCTACACCTTC. Amino acid sequence: CASSLNGRVNYGYTF.